The clone carrying this T cell receptor beta chain was recorded once. Trimming at V came to 5 bases and at J to 10 bases, leaving 7 bases not matched to a gene. The germline gives CDR1 LNHDA, CDR2 SQIVND (reference sequence). CDR3 size: 15 residues. Using immunoSEQ multiplex PCR, the repertoire was profiled, and TCRdb retains in-frame clones only, with some absent. The repertoire has millions of clones, more than 90% of them found once; the top ten carry around 0.15%. The data derive from a study of shared clonotypes between healthy human individuals. The V gene is TRBV19, the J gene TRBJ2-1, with 14 nucleotides matching TRBD2. The receptor was derived from a man between 18 and 35 years old in good health. Source material: naive CD4+ T cells sorted from blood. Stated subset: CD45RA+ positively selected. The CDR3 bases are TGTGCCAGTAGTGCCTCGGGACTAGCGGGAGAAGAGCAGTTCTTC. Protein product: CASSASGLAGEEQFF.